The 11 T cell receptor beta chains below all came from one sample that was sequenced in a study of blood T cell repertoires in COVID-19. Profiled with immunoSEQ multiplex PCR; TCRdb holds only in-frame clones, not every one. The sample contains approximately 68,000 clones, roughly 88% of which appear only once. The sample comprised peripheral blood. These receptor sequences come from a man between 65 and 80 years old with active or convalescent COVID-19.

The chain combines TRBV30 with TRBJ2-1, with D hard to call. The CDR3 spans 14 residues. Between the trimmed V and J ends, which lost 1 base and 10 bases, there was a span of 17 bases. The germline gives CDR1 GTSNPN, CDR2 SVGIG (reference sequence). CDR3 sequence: CAWSGPYWADEQFF. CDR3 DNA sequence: TGTGCCTGGAGTGGCCCCTATTGGGCTGACGAGCAGTTCTTC.

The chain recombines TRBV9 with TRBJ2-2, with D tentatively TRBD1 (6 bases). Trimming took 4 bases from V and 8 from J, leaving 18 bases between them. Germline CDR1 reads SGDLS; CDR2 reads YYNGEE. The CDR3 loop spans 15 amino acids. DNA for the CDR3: TGTGCCAGCAGCCTAAGCTACAGGGAGTCGGGGGAGCTGTTTTTT. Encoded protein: CASSLSYRESGELFF. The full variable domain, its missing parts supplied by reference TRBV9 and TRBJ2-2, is DSGVTQTPKHLITATGQRVTLRCSPRSGDLSVYWYQQSLDQGLQFLIQYYNGEERAKGNILERFSAQQFPDLHSELNLSSLELGDSALYFCASSLSYRESGELFFGEGSRLTVL.

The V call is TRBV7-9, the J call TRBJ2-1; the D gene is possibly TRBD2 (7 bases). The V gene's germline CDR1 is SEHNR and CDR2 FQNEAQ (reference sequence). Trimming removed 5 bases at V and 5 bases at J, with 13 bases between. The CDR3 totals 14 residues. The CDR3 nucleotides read TGTGCCAGCAGCAGGGGGGGCAATGACAATGAGCAGTTCTTC. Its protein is CASSRGGNDNEQFF.

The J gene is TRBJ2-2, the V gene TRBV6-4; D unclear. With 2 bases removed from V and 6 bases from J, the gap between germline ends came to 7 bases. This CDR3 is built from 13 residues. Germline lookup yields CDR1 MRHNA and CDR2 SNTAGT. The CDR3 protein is CASSDNIAGELFF. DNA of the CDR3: TGTGCCAGCAGTGACAATATCGCCGGGGAGCTGTTTTTT.

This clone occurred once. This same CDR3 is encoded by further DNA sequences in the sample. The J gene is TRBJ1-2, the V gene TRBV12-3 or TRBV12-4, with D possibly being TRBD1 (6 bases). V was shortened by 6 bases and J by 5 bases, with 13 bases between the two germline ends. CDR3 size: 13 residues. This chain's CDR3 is CASRLGQTYGYTF. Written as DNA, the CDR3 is TGTGCCAGCAGACTCGGACAGACTTATGGCTACACCTTC.

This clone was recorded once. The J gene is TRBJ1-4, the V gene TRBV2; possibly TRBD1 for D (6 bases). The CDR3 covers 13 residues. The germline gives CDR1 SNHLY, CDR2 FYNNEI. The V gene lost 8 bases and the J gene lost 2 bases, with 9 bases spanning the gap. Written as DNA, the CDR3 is TGTGCCAGCGTAACAGGGACTAATGAAAAACTGTTTTTT. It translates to CASVTGTNEKLFF.

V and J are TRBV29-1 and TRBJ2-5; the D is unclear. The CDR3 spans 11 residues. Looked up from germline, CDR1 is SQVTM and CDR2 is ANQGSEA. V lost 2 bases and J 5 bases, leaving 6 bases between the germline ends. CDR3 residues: CSVEQRETQYF. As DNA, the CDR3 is TGCAGCGTTGAACAGAGGGAGACCCAGTACTTC.

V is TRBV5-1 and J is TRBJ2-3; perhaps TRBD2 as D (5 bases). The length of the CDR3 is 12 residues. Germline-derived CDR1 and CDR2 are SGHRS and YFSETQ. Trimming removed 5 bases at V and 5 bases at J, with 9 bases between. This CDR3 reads CASRSGLDTQYF. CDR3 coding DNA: TGCGCCAGCAGGTCGGGGTTAGATACGCAGTATTTT.

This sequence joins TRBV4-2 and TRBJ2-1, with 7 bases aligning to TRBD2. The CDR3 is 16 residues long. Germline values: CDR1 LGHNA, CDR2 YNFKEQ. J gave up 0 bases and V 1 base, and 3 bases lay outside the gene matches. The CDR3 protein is CASSQATSSSYNEQFF. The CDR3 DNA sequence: TGTGCCAGCAGCCAAGCGACTAGCAGCTCCTACAATGAGCAGTTCTTC.

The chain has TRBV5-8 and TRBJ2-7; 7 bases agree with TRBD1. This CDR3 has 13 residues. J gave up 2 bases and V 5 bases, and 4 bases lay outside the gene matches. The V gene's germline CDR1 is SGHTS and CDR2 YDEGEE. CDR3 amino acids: CASSPGTAYEQYF. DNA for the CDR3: TGTGCCAGCAGTCCCGGGACAGCCTACGAGCAGTACTTC. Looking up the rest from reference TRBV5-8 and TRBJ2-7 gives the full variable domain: EAGVTQSPTHLIKTRGQQATLRCSPISGHTSVYWYQQALGLGLQFLLWYDEGEERNRGNFPPRFSGRQFPNYSSELNVNALELEDSALYLCASSPGTAYEQYFGPGTRLTVT.

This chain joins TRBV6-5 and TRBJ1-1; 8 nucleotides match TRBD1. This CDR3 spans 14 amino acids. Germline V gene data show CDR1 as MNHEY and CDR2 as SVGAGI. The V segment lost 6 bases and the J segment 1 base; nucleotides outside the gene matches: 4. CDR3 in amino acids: CASRSGTGNTEAFF. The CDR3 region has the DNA TGTGCCAGCAGATCCGGGACAGGGAACACTGAAGCTTTCTTT.